The next 21 T cell receptor beta chains were all read from a single sample in a study of cytomegalovirus exposure and HLA in healthy donors. Use of 60 Vbeta and 13 Jbeta primers characterized the PCR. TCRdb keeps only in-frame clones here, not all; method: immunoSEQ multiplex PCR. The sample has more than 200,000 clones; 65% to 90% are singletons. The sequenced material came from PBMCs. The receptors were sampled from a girl aged 10-17 years in good health and CMV-seronegative.

The V call is TRBV4-2, the J call TRBJ1-5; a weak D match, TRBD1 (5 bases). Germline CDR1 LGHNA, CDR2 YNFKEQ. Between the trimmed V and J ends, which lost 0 bases and 12 bases, there was a span of 18 bases. This CDR3 has 15 amino acids. CDR3 sequence: CASSQETQGLPHQHF. The CDR3 region has the DNA TGTGCCAGCAGCCAAGAGACCCAGGGCCTCCCCCACCAGCATTTT.

V usage is TRBV30 and J usage is TRBJ1-3; a possible D gene is TRBD1 (5 bases). V lost 2 bases and J 2 bases, leaving 10 bases between the germline ends. CDR1 and CDR2 (germline): GTSNPN, SVGIG (reference sequence). This CDR3 is built from 14 residues. The CDR3 spells CAWSRGGTGNTIYF. DNA of the CDR3: TGTGCCTGGAGTAGGGGCGGCACTGGAAACACCATATATTTT.

The chain recombines TRBV5-1 with TRBJ2-2, with TRBD1 matching over 9 bases. Looked up from germline, CDR1 is SGHRS and CDR2 is YFSETQ. J lost 6 bases, V lost 3 bases, and 6 bases had no gene match. This CDR3 has 15 residues. The CDR3 region has the DNA TGCGCCAGCAGCTGGGACAGGGCGTCGTCCGGGGAGCTGTTTTTT. Amino acid sequence: CASSWDRASSGELFF.

The chain joins TRBV11-2 to TRBJ2-3; TRBD2 matches 12 bases. The CDR3 totals 16 residues. Germline V lookup: CDR1 SGHAT, CDR2 FQNNGV. V trimming: 3 bases; J trimming: 5 bases; junction bases outside the gene matches: 6. In DNA form, the CDR3 reads TGTGCCAGCAGCTTGGAATCGGGACTAGCGGGAGATACGCAGTATTTT. Its protein product is CASSLESGLAGDTQYF. The complete variable domain, with remaining parts taken from reference TRBV11-2 and TRBJ2-3, reads EAGVAQSPRYKIIEKRQSVAFWCNPISGHATLYWYQQILGQGPKLLIQFQNNGVVDDSQLPKDRFSAERLKGVDSTLKIQPAKLEDSAVYLCASSLESGLAGDTQYFGPGTRLTVL.

The chain uses TRBV7-3 and TRBJ2-2, with TRBD1 as a possible D gene (5 bases). CDR1 SGHTA and CDR2 FQGTGA come from the germline V gene. This CDR3 is 13 amino acids long. The V end was cut by 5 bases, the J end by 1 base, with 5 bases between. The CDR3 sequence: CASSGQNTGELFF. DNA for the CDR3: TGTGCCAGCAGCGGACAGAACACCGGGGAGCTGTTTTTT.

The chain carries TRBV4-3 and TRBJ2-5; D remains ambiguous. Germline CDR1 is LGHNA and CDR2 is YSLEER. V lost 4 bases and J 10 bases, leaving 19 bases between the germline ends. The CDR3 loop spans 14 amino acids. The CDR3 here is CASSLALAESRQYF. CDR3 in DNA: TGCGCCAGCAGCCTAGCATTGGCGGAGTCTCGCCAGTACTTC.

V usage is TRBV6-5 and J usage is TRBJ1-6; TRBD1 matches at 9 bases. V gave up 4 bases and J gave up 4 bases; unmatched junction bases: 5. The CDR3 spans 16 residues. The germline V gene has CDR1 MNHEY and CDR2 SVGAGI. The DNA of the CDR3 is TGTGCCAGCAGTTTATTTGGGACAGGGTATAATTCACCCCTCCACTTT. This sequence encodes CASSLFGTGYNSPLHF.

V and J are TRBV29-1 and TRBJ2-1, with D perhaps matching TRBD2 (6 bases). This CDR3 region has 20 residues. Germline CDR1 is SQVTM and CDR2 is ANQGSEA. Trimming pared 0 bases from V and 8 bases from J, leaving 32 bases between. As DNA, the CDR3 is TGCAGCGTTGAAGAGCTCGGGGCCGCCATGGAGGGGAGGATCGGATATGAGCAGTTCTTC. It translates to CSVEELGAAMEGRIGYEQFF.

The rearrangement uses TRBV2 and TRBJ2-7; 8 positions match TRBD2. CDR3 length: 15 residues. CDR1 is SNHLY and CDR2 is FYNNEI in the germline V gene. Trimming cost V 6 bases and J 1 base; bases outside gene matches: 8. Written as DNA, the CDR3 is TGTGCCAGCAGAGAGGTAGCGGGGCAATCCTACGAGCAGTACTTC. This translates into CASREVAGQSYEQYF. Drawing the rest from reference TRBV2 and TRBJ2-7, the complete variable domain is EPEVTQTPSHQVTQMGQEVILRCVPISNHLYFYWYRQILGQKVEFLVSFYNNEISEKSEIFDDQFSVERPDGSNFTLKIRSTKLEDSAMYFCASREVAGQSYEQYFGPGTRLTVT.

The V gene is TRBV27, the J gene TRBJ1-6, with TRBD1 as a possible D gene (5 bases). Germline CDR1 and CDR2: MNHEY and SMNVEV (reference sequence). V lost 3 bases to trimming and J lost 5 bases, with 14 bases between them. The CDR3 has 16 amino acids. The CDR3 loop is CASSLWGEYNNSPLHF. Written as DNA, the CDR3 is TGTGCCAGCAGTTTGTGGGGGGAATATAATAATTCACCCCTCCACTTT.

This clone was observed a single time. V and J are TRBV15 and TRBJ1-4; D gene ambiguous. Trimming removed 5 bases at V and 0 bases at J, with 13 bases between. Germline V gene sequence: CDR1 LNHNV, CDR2 YYDKDF (reference sequence). This CDR3 region has 16 residues. In DNA form, the CDR3 reads TGTGCCACCAGCCACAGCCTTCCTTCAACTAATGAAAAACTGTTTTTT. Translating it yields CATSHSLPSTNEKLFF.

The chain couples TRBV7-2 to TRBJ2-3; 12 bases are shared with TRBD2. V lost 5 bases to trimming and J lost 5 bases; unmatched junction nucleotides: 11. The CDR3 covers 17 residues. The germline CDR1 and CDR2 sequences are SGHTA and FQGNSA. The CDR3 sequence: CASSARPSGGAQDTQYF. CDR3 in DNA: TGTGCCAGCAGCGCGAGACCTAGCGGGGGGGCACAAGATACGCAGTATTTT.

The rearrangement links TRBV28 to TRBJ1-2, with 7 positions matching TRBD1. This CDR3 is 14 amino acids long. Germline trimming cut 6 bases from V and 0 bases from J; bases unmatched to any gene: 4. Germline V gene lookup returns CDR1 MDHEN and CDR2 SYDVKM. CDR3 protein: CASSGQDTNYGYTF. The CDR3 nucleotides are TGTGCCAGCAGCGGACAGGATACTAACTATGGCTACACCTTC.

The CDR3 region has the DNA TGTGCCAGCAGCCCCTTTGACAGGGACGAGCAGTACTTC. Translating it yields CASSPFDRDEQYF. The chain carries TRBV7-6 and TRBJ2-7, with TRBD1 identical over 7 bases. The CDR3 sequence is 13 residues long. J lost 5 bases, V lost 5 bases, and 6 bases had no gene match. Germline V gene lookup returns CDR1 SGHVS and CDR2 FNYEAQ. The whole variable domain, remainder taken from reference TRBV7-6 and TRBJ2-7, is GAGVSQSPRYKVTKRGQDVALRCDPISGHVSLYWYRQALGQGPEFLTYFNYEAQQDKSGLPNDRFSAERPEGSISTLTIQRTEQRDSAMYRCASSPFDRDEQYFGPGTRLTVT.

This clone was counted once. The V gene is TRBV5-5, the J gene TRBJ2-5; D may be TRBD2 (7 bases). V gave up 0 bases and J gave up 1 base, with 16 bases separating them. The CDR3 is 17 amino acids. Germline V lookup: CDR1 SGHKS, CDR2 YYEKEE (reference sequence). The CDR3 DNA reads as TGTGCCAGCAGCTTGGTGCAAGGGGGGGCCTTCCAAGAGACCCAGTACTTC. It specifies CASSLVQGGAFQETQYF.

This clone was counted between two and nine times. The CDR3 DNA follows: TGCGCCAGCAGCCCAGGGACAGCGCTTAATGAAAAACTGTTTTTT. This codes for CASSPGTALNEKLFF. The chain is built from TRBV5-1 and TRBJ1-4, with 7 positions matching TRBD1. The CDR3 loop spans 15 amino acids. V lost 4 bases to trimming and J lost 4 bases; unmatched junction nucleotides: 7. Germline V gene data show CDR1 as SGHRS and CDR2 as YFSETQ.

The rearrangement links TRBV11-2 to TRBJ1-1; D ambiguous. Trimming took off 3 bases at V and 2 bases at J, with 7 bases between the two ends. The CDR3 spans 13 residues. Germline lookup yields CDR1 SGHAT and CDR2 FQNNGV. Here the CDR3 reads CASSFTANTEAFF. Here the CDR3 DNA reads TGTGCCAGCAGCTTTACAGCTAACACTGAAGCTTTCTTT.

The V gene is TRBV7-3, the J gene TRBJ2-7, with 8 bases that match TRBD2. Trimming cost V 0 bases and J 6 bases; bases outside gene matches: 1. Germline-derived CDR1 and CDR2 are SGHTA and FQGTGA. The CDR3 extends over 13 amino acids. In nucleotides, the CDR3 is TGTGCCAGCAGCTTAACGGGGACTAGCGAGCAGTACTTC. It encodes CASSLTGTSEQYF. The whole variable domain, filled in from reference TRBV7-3 and TRBJ2-7, reads GAGVSQTPSNKVTEKGKYVELRCDPISGHTALYWYRQSLGQGPEFLIYFQGTGAADDSGLPNDRFFAVRPEGSVSTLKIQRTERGDSAVYLCASSLTGTSEQYFGPGTRLTVT.

The genes are TRBV11-3 and TRBJ1-1; TRBD1 matches 8 bases. Germline V gives CDR1 SGHNT, CDR2 YENEEA. The CDR3 is 13 residues long. The V and J ends lost 4 bases and 7 bases, in that order; junction bases with no gene match: 5. The chain's CDR3 is CASSYSDRGEAFF. The CDR3 DNA is TGTGCCAGCAGCTACTCCGACAGGGGTGAAGCTTTCTTT.

The genes are TRBV25-1 and TRBJ1-3; TRBD1 might be the D (6 bases). The CDR3 totals 14 residues. CDR1 is MGHDK, CDR2 SYGVNS, per germline. The V gene lost 7 bases and the J gene lost 4 bases, with 14 bases spanning the gap. The DNA of the CDR3 is TGTGCCAGCAACCCCACAGGGAAAGGAAACACCATATATTTT. This codes for CASNPTGKGNTIYF.

CDR3 amino acids: CASKTTGGMKGTEAFF. CDR3 in DNA: TGCGCCAGCAAGACTACAGGGGGAATGAAGGGCACTGAAGCTTTCTTT. The chain joins TRBV23-1 to TRBJ1-1; 8 nucleotides align to TRBD1. TRBV23-1 is treated as an ORF (open reading frame) with a function not yet certain. Trimming cost V 7 bases and J 4 bases; bases outside gene matches: 14. The CDR3 extends over 16 amino acids.